These T cell receptor beta chains were read from a single sample in a study of blood T cells in healthy people across ages. MiXCR, applied by TCRdb to the 5' RACE reads, yields one record per CDR3 protein. The sample lists about 1.4 million distinct CDR3 sequences, roughly 59% occurring once. The sequencing input was blood. These receptors were obtained from a man younger than 35 in good health. Both conserved end residues are part of each CDR3. D genes are given only for firm matches. Size is omitted from some rows. Given values are once, few, many or a class for expanded clones.

CDR3nt,CDR3aa,d_gene,v_gene,abundance,j_gene
TGCAGTGCTAGAGAGAAACTGGACAGGGCAGGTTCACCCCTCCACTTT,CSAREKLDRAGSPLHF,TRBD1,TRBV20-1,-,TRBJ1-6
TGCGCCAGCAGCCAACGGACAGGGTATAATGAAAAACTGTTTTTT,CASSQRTGYNEKLFF,TRBD1,TRBV4-1,few,TRBJ1-4
TGCAGTGCTGATCGGTCTAGCGGTAAATACAATGAGCAGTTCTTC,CSADRSSGKYNEQFF,TRBD2,TRBV20-1,-,TRBJ2-1
TGTACCAGCAGTTCGGGGGGGCTTGGAGAAACTAATGAAAAACTGTTTTTT,CTSSSGGLGETNEKLFF,-,TRBV28,-,TRBJ1-4
TGTGCCAGCAGTTACTGGGAGGGATATAGCTACACCTTC,CASSYWEGYSYTF,-,TRBV6-5,-,TRBJ1-2
TGTGCCAGCAGCTCCTACGAGCGGGGGGGAGAGACCCAGTTCTTC,CASSSYERGGETQFF,TRBD2,TRBV9,-,TRBJ2-1
TGTGCCATCACGCGATCGGGACAGGGGGTGGGGTCTGATGGCTACACCTTC,CAITRSGQGVGSDGYTF,TRBD1,TRBV10-3,few,TRBJ1-2
TGTGCCAGCAGTTACTCCTGGACATTTCCCCACGAGCAGTACTTC,CASSYSWTFPHEQYF,-,TRBV6-5,-,TRBJ2-7
TGCAGCGTTGTGTTTGGGGGGACCCAGTTCTTC,CSVVFGGTQFF,-,TRBV29-1,-,TRBJ2-1
TGTGCCAGCAGCTTTTCGAACACCGGGGAGCTGTTTTTT,CASSFSNTGELFF,-,TRBV7-9,few,TRBJ2-2
TGTGCCAGCAGCTCATTTACGGAGACCCAGTACTTC,CASSSFTETQYF,-,TRBV7-9,-,TRBJ2-5
TGCAGTGCTAGAGATCAGAGCTCCACTGAAGCTTTCTTT,CSARDQSSTEAFF,-,TRBV20-1,-,TRBJ1-1
TGCAGCGCCCCGCCGAGCTCCTATAATTCACCCCTCCACTTT,CSAPPSSYNSPLHF,-,TRBV29-1,-,TRBJ1-6
TGTGCCAGCAGCCAAGATCCGGGGGGCTCCTACAATGAGCAGTTCTTC,CASSQDPGGSYNEQFF,TRBD2,TRBV3-1,-,TRBJ2-1
TGCAGTGCTAGGGCTAGCGGGAGGACCTACAATGAGCAGTTCTTC,CSARASGRTYNEQFF,TRBD2,TRBV20-1,few,TRBJ2-1
TGTGCCAGCAGCTCTGGTGGGGGCGCGATTCAGCCCCAGCATTTT,CASSSGGGAIQPQHF,-,TRBV11-2,-,TRBJ1-5
TGTGCCAGCAGCCAATCGTCGGAACGACAAGAGACCCAGTACTTC,CASSQSSERQETQYF,-,TRBV3-1,few,TRBJ2-5
TGTGCCAGCGCGGTTTCAGGGGTCGACGAGCAGTACTTC,CASAVSGVDEQYF,-,TRBV6-5,few,TRBJ2-7
TGCAGCGCCCGAAGACAGATCCAAGAGACCCAGTACTTC,CSARRQIQETQYF,-,TRBV29-1,-,TRBJ2-5
TGTGCCAGCCGGGAGACGGGAAGTGAGCAGTTCTTC,CASRETGSEQFF,-,TRBV2,-,TRBJ2-1
TGTGCCACCAGCAGCCGGGTGGAGACCCAGTACTTC,CATSSRVETQYF,-,TRBV15,once,TRBJ2-5
TGTGCCAGCAGCCGAACAGGGGTTCGTAATTCACCCCTCCACTTT,CASSRTGVRNSPLHF,TRBD1,TRBV7-8,-,TRBJ1-6
TGTGCCAGCAGCAGGTTTAGGGCTCCCTACAATGAGCAGTACTTC,CASSRFRAPYNEQYF,-,TRBV25-1,-,TRBJ2-7
TGCGCCAGCAGCCAAGAAGTTTGGCGGGGGGACGACAATGAGCAGTTCTTC,CASSQEVWRGDDNEQFF,TRBD2,TRBV4-3,-,TRBJ2-1
TGCAGCGTAGGGGAGAGCGGCAATCAGCCCCAGCATTTT,CSVGESGNQPQHF,-,TRBV29-1,few,TRBJ1-5
TGTGCCAGCAGTGAAAAGCTCCCGATGCCGAACACCGGGGAGCTGTTTTTT,CASSEKLPMPNTGELFF,-,TRBV2,-,TRBJ2-2
TGCAGTGCTGGGGACCAGGGGAGTGTGGAGACCCAGTACTTC,CSAGDQGSVETQYF,-,TRBV20-1,-,TRBJ2-5
TGTGCCAGTAGTATATCATATATGGGGGGACTAGCGGAGGCAGATACGCAGTATTTT,CASSISYMGGLAEADTQYF,TRBD2,TRBV19,-,TRBJ2-3
TGTGCCAGCAGCTTGGGTCTAGCGGGAGCTCAGGGCGAGCAGTACTTC,CASSLGLAGAQGEQYF,TRBD2,TRBV5-5,-,TRBJ2-7
TGCGCCAGCAGCTTATTGCGATCAGAGGGCAATGAGCAGTACTTC,CASSLLRSEGNEQYF,-,TRBV5-1,-,TRBJ2-5
TGCGCCAGCAGCCAACCGCCGGCAGGCGACCTCAATGAGCAGTTCTTC,CASSQPPAGDLNEQFF,-,TRBV4-1,-,TRBJ2-1
TGTGCCAGCAACCCTAGGGACTACCGCTACGAGCAGTACTTC,CASNPRDYRYEQYF,TRBD2,TRBV11-2,few,TRBJ2-7
TGTGCCAGCAGCTTAGCTTGGACGGATACTGGAAACACCATATATTTT,CASSLAWTDTGNTIYF,-,TRBV7-9,-,TRBJ1-3
TGTGCCAGCGCGAAATCGGGGACCCAGTACTTC,CASAKSGTQYF,-,TRBV25-1,-,TRBJ2-5
TGCAGTGCCTCCCTAGCGGGAGGGCCCTACGAGCAGTACTTC,CSASLAGGPYEQYF,TRBD2,TRBV20-1,few,TRBJ2-7
TGCAGCGTTGGTCCGAGACAGGGGATTAACACTGAAGCTTTCTTT,CSVGPRQGINTEAFF,TRBD1,TRBV29-1,-,TRBJ1-1
TGTGCCAGCAGTTACCAGGGGGAGCGCTGGGAGACCCAGTACTTC,CASSYQGERWETQYF,TRBD1,TRBV6-2/TRBV6-3,-,TRBJ2-5
TGTGCCAGCAGCTTAGGGACAGGGATTTACGAGCAGTACTTC,CASSLGTGIYEQYF,TRBD1,TRBV27,many,TRBJ2-7
TGCAGTGCTAGAGAACCCCGCAGCGCATCCATCTACGAGCAGTACTTC,CSAREPRSASIYEQYF,-,TRBV20-1,-,TRBJ2-7
TGTGCCAGCAGCCGATTTAAGGGGACACTCGACAATGAGCAGTTCTTC,CASSRFKGTLDNEQFF,-,TRBV12-3/TRBV12-4,-,TRBJ2-1
TGCGCCAGCAGCTTGGAAGGGGCCGCATCCTACGAGCAGTACTTC,CASSLEGAASYEQYF,-,TRBV5-1,-,TRBJ2-7
TGTGCCAGCAGCCCCGTCATAGGGAGGGATCCTGAGCAGTTCTTC,CASSPVIGRDPEQFF,TRBD2,TRBV14,-,TRBJ2-1
TGCAGCGTCGCACTCCGACAGGGGGTCGACACTGAAGCTTTCTTT,CSVALRQGVDTEAFF,TRBD1,TRBV29-1,-,TRBJ1-1
TGTGCCAGGAACCCCACAGGGGAGTTGGCTGGCTACACCTTC,CARNPTGELAGYTF,TRBD1,TRBV28,once,TRBJ1-2
TGTGCCAGCAGCTACGACGGGGGGTACACTGAAGCTTTCTTT,CASSYDGGYTEAFF,-,TRBV11-2,few,TRBJ1-1
TGTGCCAGCAGTTTAGGGGGTAGCGCAGATACGCAGTATTTT,CASSLGGSADTQYF,-,TRBV12-3/TRBV12-4,-,TRBJ2-3
TGTGCCAGCAGTGAAGCGAAAGGGCTCTACGAGCAGTACTTC,CASSEAKGLYEQYF,-,TRBV2,-,TRBJ2-7
TGTGCCAGCATTAGAGACGGAAACTATGGCTACACCTTC,CASIRDGNYGYTF,-,TRBV6-1,-,TRBJ1-2
TGTGCCACCAGTGATTTTCGAGGAGGAGACAGCCGGAGGACCCAGTACTTC,CATSDFRGGDSRRTQYF,-,TRBV24-1,-,TRBJ2-5
TGCAGTGCCAAGAATGAAGCTCGTTACAATGAGCAGTTCTTC,CSAKNEARYNEQFF,-,TRBV20-1,-,TRBJ2-1
TGTGCCAGCAGCTTAGTTCGACTCGACTCCTACGAGCAGTACTTC,CASSLVRLDSYEQYF,-,TRBV7-8,few,TRBJ2-7
TGTGCCAGCAGTGAAAGTGTCAGGCAAACCTACGAGCAGTACTTC,CASSESVRQTYEQYF,-,TRBV2,once,TRBJ2-7
TGTGCCACCAGTGGGGGGATGGGAGAGACCCAGTACTTC,CATSGGMGETQYF,-,TRBV24-1,-,TRBJ2-5
TGCGCCAGCAGCCTCGACTCGTCCTATAATCAGCCCCAGCATTTT,CASSLDSSYNQPQHF,-,TRBV4-3,-,TRBJ1-5
TGCAGCGCGGGACAGGGCTCCTACAATGAGCAGTACTTC,CSAGQGSYNEQYF,TRBD1,TRBV29-1,-,TRBJ2-7